The present T cell receptor beta chain was sequenced within a study of OX40 agonist ivuxolimab in advanced cancers. Only in-frame clones appear in the TCRdb table, and some are missing; sequencing was by immunoSEQ multiplex PCR. Of roughly 20,000 clones in the sample, around 85% were seen once. The V gene's germline CDR1 is SGHDN and CDR2 FVKESK. This CDR3 region has 13 residues. V dropped 6 bases and J dropped 0 bases, with 9 bases sitting between them. The sample was CD4+ or CD8+ T cells sorted from blood, taken in a trial of the OX40 agonist ivuxolimab. The origin of this receptor is an adult with an advanced solid tumor such as melanoma, head and neck, liver or kidney cancer. The J gene is TRBJ2-7, the V gene TRBV14; no clear D gene. This CDR3 reads CASRGYSSYEQYF. DNA of the CDR3: TGTGCCAGCAGAGGGTACTCCTCCTACGAGCAGTACTTC.